The rows below give T cell receptor beta chains drawn from one sample of a study of technical replicates of blood from several donors. Only in-frame clones appear in the TCRdb table, and some are missing; sequencing was by immunoSEQ multiplex PCR. Among 65,000 to 90,000 clones listed, 90% were seen once. The source material was PBMCs. The source is a human donor in good health. Some clones in this sample may be carry-over from other donors' samples. Both conserved end residues are part of each CDR3. Fields, in order: D gene, V gene, clone size, J gene, CDR3 protein, CDR3 DNA. D genes are given only for firm matches. Clone size is given for some rows only: seen once, a few or many times, or a class if the clone is expanded.

D gene: TRBD1; V gene: TRBV18; clone size: .; J gene: TRBJ1-2; CDR3 protein: CASSPDRVYGYTF; CDR3 DNA: TGTGCCAGCTCACCAGACAGGGTCTATGGCTACACCTTC
D gene: TRBD2; V gene: TRBV6-4; clone size: .; J gene: TRBJ2-1; CDR3 protein: CASSESGGRGEQFF; CDR3 DNA: TGTGCCAGCAGTGAAAGCGGCGGGAGGGGTGAGCAGTTCTTC
D gene: TRBD1; V gene: TRBV19; clone size: .; J gene: TRBJ2-5; CDR3 protein: CASSRQGALETQYF; CDR3 DNA: TGTGCCAGTAGCAGACAGGGGGCTTTAGAGACCCAGTACTTC
D gene: .; V gene: TRBV5-6; clone size: .; J gene: TRBJ2-6; CDR3 protein: CASSSTRTYVPGANVLTF; CDR3 DNA: TGTGCCAGCAGCTCCACACGGACATATGTTCCTGGGGCCAACGTCCTGACTTTC
D gene: TRBD2; V gene: TRBV6-5; clone size: .; J gene: TRBJ2-7; CDR3 protein: CASSYDAGGPGEQYF; CDR3 DNA: TGTGCCAGCAGTTACGATGCGGGAGGGCCGGGCGAGCAGTACTTC
D gene: TRBD1; V gene: TRBV7-3; clone size: .; J gene: TRBJ2-2; CDR3 protein: CASSRGGANTGELFF; CDR3 DNA: TGTGCCAGCAGCCGAGGGGGCGCGAACACCGGGGAGCTGTTTTTT
D gene: TRBD1; V gene: TRBV6-6; clone size: .; J gene: TRBJ1-6; CDR3 protein: CATTDAGQGSSPLHF; CDR3 DNA: TGTGCCACCACAGACGCGGGACAGGGGAGTTCACCCCTCCACTTT
D gene: TRBD1; V gene: TRBV2; clone size: .; J gene: TRBJ1-5; CDR3 protein: CASTQGGPQHF; CDR3 DNA: TGTGCCAGCACCCAGGGGGGACCCCAGCATTTT
D gene: TRBD1; V gene: TRBV6-1; clone size: .; J gene: TRBJ1-2; CDR3 protein: CASSEAGTGLIYGYTF; CDR3 DNA: TGTGCCAGCAGTGAAGCGGGGACAGGGCTTATCTATGGCTACACCTTC
D gene: TRBD1; V gene: TRBV27; clone size: .; J gene: TRBJ1-1; CDR3 protein: CASSPNRGQGTEAFF; CDR3 DNA: TGTGCCAGCAGTCCCAACAGGGGGCAGGGCACTGAAGCTTTCTTT
D gene: .; V gene: TRBV5-6; clone size: .; J gene: TRBJ2-5; CDR3 protein: CASSLVHGETQYF; CDR3 DNA: TGTGCCAGCAGCTTGGTTCACGGAGAGACCCAGTACTTC
D gene: .; V gene: TRBV6-1; clone size: .; J gene: TRBJ1-6; CDR3 protein: CASRPGSYNSPLHF; CDR3 DNA: TGTGCCAGCAGGCCGGGCTCCTATAATTCACCCCTCCACTTT
D gene: .; V gene: TRBV5-4; clone size: once; J gene: TRBJ1-5; CDR3 protein: CASSSVRGNQPQHF; CDR3 DNA: TGTGCCAGCAGCTCGGTTCGGGGCAATCAGCCCCAGCATTTT
D gene: .; V gene: TRBV10-2; clone size: .; J gene: TRBJ2-3; CDR3 protein: CASSEFGGGTDTQYF; CDR3 DNA: TGCGCCAGCAGTGAGTTCGGCGGGGGCACAGATACGCAGTATTTT
D gene: TRBD1; V gene: TRBV7-2; clone size: .; J gene: TRBJ1-1; CDR3 protein: CASSSQGWGTEAFF; CDR3 DNA: TGTGCCAGCAGCTCACAGGGGTGGGGCACTGAAGCTTTCTTT
D gene: .; V gene: TRBV5-1; clone size: .; J gene: TRBJ1-6; CDR3 protein: CASSTGTSGSPLHF; CDR3 DNA: TGCGCCAGCAGCACTGGGACTTCCGGATCACCCCTCCACTTT